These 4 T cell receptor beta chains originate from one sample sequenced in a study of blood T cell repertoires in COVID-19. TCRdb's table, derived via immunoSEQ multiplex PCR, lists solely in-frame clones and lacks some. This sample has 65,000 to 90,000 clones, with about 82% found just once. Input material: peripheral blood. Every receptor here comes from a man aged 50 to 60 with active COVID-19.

The CDR3 DNA sequence: TGTGCCAGCACCGGACAGGGGGTGGCAGATGGCTACACCTTC. Its protein is CASTGQGVADGYTF. The chain employs TRBV2 and TRBJ1-2; 10 bases fit TRBD1. The CDR3 has 14 amino acids. Germline CDR1 and CDR2: SNHLY and FYNNEI. V shed 7 bases and J 6 bases; nucleotides not matched to a gene: 8.

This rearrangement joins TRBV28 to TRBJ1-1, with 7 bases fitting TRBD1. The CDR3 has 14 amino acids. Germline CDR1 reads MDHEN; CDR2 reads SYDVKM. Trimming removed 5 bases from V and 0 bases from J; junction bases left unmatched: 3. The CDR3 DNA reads TGTGCCAGCAGTACAGGGGCGATGAACACTGAAGCTTTCTTT. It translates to CASSTGAMNTEAFF.

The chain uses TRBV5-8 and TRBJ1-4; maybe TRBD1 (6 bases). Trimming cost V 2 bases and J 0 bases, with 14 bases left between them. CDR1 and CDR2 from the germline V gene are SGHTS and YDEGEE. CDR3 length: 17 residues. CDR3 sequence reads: CASSFGQQTATNEKLFF. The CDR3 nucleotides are TGTGCCAGCAGCTTCGGACAGCAGACTGCAACTAATGAAAAACTGTTTTTT.

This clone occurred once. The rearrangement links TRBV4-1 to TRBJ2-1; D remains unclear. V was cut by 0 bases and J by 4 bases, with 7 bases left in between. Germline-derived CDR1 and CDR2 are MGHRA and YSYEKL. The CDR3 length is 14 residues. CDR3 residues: CASSQDEEYNEQFF. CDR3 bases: TGCGCCAGCAGCCAAGATGAGGAGTACAATGAGCAGTTCTTC.